This T cell receptor beta chain appears in the sequencing data of a study of shared clonotypes between healthy human individuals. Points on this clone: Its antigen is as yet unknown.

Trimming removed 4 bases from V and 1 base from J; junction bases left unmatched: 6. Germline CDR1 reads MDHEN; CDR2 reads SYDVKM. The CDR3 loop spans 15 amino acids. Overall study results and limits: Researchers found naive subsets generally carried larger estimated richness than memory subsets.

Libraries were prepared by immunoSEQ multiplex PCR; TCRdb keeps only in-frame clonotypes and omits some of them. The sample has some 1,600,000 clones; around 98% are singletons. The sequencing input was naive CD4+ T cells sorted from blood. As for subset: CD45RA+ positively selected. This TCR was recovered from a man in his thirties or forties in good health. The genes are TRBV28 and TRBJ1-1; TRBD1 matches at 7 bases. Written as DNA, the CDR3 is TGTGCCAGCAGTTATGACAGGGCCAGGAACACTGAAGCTTTCTTT. Translated, it gives CASSYDRARNTEAFF.